This T cell receptor beta chain was captured by sequencing in a study of T cells expressing NK-cell markers. Turning to the study itself: According to the study, TCR beta repertoires originated from sorted CD3+CD56+NKG2C+, CD3+CD56+NKG2C- and CD3+CD56-NKG2C+ T cells. Study results and caveats: Leadership of the CD3+CD56-NKG2C+ fraction also belonged to these clonotypes in four donors.

The CDR3 is 14 amino acids. The cDNA for TCR beta came from 5'RACE template switching with UMIs. Following a re-call of the 5' RACE reads, TCRdb has one entry per CDR3 protein and lacks DNA. This sample's table reports 200,000 to 300,000 distinct CDR3 sequences. Worth noting for this clonotype: Its cognate antigen is unknown.

This rearrangement joins TRBV12-3 or TRBV12-4 to TRBJ2-3. The clonotype was recovered from a woman between 18 and 70 years old in good health. What was sequenced was blood T cells: a sorted CD56 or NKG2C T cell subset, CD4+ or CD8+ T cells, or bulk PBMC T cells (not recorded which). CDR3 sequence reads: CASRGDGSTDTQYF.